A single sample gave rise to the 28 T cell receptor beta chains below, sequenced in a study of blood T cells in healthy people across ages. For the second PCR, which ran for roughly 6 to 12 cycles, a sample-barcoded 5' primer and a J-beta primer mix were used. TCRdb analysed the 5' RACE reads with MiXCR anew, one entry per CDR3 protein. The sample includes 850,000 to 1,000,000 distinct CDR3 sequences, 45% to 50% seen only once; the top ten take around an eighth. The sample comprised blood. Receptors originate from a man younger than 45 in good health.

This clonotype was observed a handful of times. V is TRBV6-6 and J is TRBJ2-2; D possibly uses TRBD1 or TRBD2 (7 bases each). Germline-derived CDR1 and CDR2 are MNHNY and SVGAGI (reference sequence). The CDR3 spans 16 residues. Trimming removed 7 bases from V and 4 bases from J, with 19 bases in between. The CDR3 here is CASITKGAGATGELFF. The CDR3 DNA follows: TGTGCCAGCATAACTAAGGGGGCGGGAGCCACCGGGGAGCTGTTTTTT.

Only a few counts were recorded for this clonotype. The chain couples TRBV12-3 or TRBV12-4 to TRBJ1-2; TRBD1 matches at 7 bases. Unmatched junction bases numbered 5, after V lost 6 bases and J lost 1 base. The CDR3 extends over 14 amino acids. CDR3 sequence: CASRTGVINYGYTF. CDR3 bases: TGTGCCAGCAGAACAGGGGTCATTAACTATGGCTACACCTTC.

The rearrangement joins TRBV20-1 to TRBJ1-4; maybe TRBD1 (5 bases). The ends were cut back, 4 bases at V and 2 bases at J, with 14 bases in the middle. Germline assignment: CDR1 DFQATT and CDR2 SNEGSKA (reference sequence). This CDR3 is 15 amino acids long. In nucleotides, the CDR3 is TGCAGTGCTAAAAGAGGATCAGGGACTAATGAAAAACTGTTTTTT. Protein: CSAKRGSGTNEKLFF.

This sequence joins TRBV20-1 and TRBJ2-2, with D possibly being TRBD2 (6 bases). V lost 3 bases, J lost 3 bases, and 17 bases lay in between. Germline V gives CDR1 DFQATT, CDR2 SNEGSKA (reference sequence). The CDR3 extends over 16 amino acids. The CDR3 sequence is CSARASATPDTGELFF. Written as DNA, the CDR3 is TGCAGTGCTAGGGCTAGCGCTACCCCCGACACCGGGGAGCTGTTTTTT.

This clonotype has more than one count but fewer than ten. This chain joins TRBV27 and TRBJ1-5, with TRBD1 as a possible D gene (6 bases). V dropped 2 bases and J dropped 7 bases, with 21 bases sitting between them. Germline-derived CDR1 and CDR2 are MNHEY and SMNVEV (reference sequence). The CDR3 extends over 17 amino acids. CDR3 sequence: CASSLKGYLGAGQPQHF. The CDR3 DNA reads TGTGCCAGCAGTTTAAAGGGGTATTTGGGGGCGGGACAGCCCCAGCATTTT.

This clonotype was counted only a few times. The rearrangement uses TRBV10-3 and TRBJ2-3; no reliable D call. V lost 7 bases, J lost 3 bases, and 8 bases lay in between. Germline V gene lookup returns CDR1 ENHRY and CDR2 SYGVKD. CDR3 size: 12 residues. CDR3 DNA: TGTGCCATCAAGGACGCTACAGATACGCAGTATTTT. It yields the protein CAIKDATDTQYF.

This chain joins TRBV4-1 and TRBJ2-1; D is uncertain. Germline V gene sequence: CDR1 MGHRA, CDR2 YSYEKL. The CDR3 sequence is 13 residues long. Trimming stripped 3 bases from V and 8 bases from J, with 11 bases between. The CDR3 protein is CASSHVKGYEQFF. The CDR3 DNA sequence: TGCGCCAGCAGCCACGTCAAAGGCTATGAGCAGTTCTTC.

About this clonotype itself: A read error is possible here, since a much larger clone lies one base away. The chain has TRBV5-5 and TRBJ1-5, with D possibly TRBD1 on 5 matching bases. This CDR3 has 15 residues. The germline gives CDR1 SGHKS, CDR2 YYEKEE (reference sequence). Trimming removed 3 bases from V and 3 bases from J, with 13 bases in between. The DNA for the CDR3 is TGTGCCAGCAGCTGGGGGAACACCCTCAATCAGCCCCAGCATTTT. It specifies CASSWGNTLNQPQHF.

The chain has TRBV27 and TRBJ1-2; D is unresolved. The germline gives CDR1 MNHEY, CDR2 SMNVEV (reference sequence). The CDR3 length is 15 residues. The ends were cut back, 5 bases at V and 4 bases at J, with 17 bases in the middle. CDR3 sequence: CASSPPGVGFYGYTF. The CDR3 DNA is TGTGCCAGCAGTCCCCCAGGAGTCGGCTTCTATGGCTACACCTTC.

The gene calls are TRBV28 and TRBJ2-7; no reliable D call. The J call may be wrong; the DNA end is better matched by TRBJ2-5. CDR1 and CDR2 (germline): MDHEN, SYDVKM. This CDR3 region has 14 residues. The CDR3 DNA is TGTGCCAGCAGTTCAACTATAAGCACACGGACCCAGTACTTC. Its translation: CASSSTISTRTQYF.

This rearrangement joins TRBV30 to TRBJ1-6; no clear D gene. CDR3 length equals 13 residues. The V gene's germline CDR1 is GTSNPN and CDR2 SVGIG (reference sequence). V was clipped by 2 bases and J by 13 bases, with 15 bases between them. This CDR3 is CAWSRSPLRPLHF. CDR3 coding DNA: TGTGCCTGGAGTAGGAGCCCACTCCGCCCCCTCCACTTT.

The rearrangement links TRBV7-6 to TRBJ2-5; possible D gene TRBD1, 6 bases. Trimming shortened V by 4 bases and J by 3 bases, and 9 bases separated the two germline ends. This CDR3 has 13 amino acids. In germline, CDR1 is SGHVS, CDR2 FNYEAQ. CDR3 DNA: TGTGCCAGCAGCTATGGACAGAAAGAGACCCAGTACTTC. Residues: CASSYGQKETQYF. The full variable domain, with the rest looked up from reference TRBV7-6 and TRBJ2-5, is GAGVSQSPRYKVTKRGQDVALRCDPISGHVSLYWYRQALGQGPEFLTYFNYEAQQDKSGLPNDRFSAERPEGSISTLTIQRTEQRDSAMYRCASSYGQKETQYFGPGTRLLVL.

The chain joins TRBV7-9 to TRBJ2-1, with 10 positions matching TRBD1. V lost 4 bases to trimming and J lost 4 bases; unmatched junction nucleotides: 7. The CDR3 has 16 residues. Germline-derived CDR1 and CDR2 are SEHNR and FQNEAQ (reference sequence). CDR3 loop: CASSSPRTGGYNEQFF. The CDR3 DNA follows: TGTGCCAGCAGCTCCCCCCGGACAGGGGGGTACAATGAGCAGTTCTTC.

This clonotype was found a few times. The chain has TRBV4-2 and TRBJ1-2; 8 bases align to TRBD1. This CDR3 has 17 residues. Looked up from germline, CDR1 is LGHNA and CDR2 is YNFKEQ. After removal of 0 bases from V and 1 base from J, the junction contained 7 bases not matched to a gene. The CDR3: CASSQDLTGGSNYGYTF. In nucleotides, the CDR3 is TGTGCCAGCAGCCAAGATCTTACAGGGGGTAGTAACTATGGCTACACCTTC.

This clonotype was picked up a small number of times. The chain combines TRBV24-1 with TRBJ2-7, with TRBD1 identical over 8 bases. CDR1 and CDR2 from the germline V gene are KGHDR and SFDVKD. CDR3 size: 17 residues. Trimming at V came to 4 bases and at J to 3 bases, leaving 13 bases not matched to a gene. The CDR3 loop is CATSDSSDRGSLYEQYF. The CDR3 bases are TGTGCCACCAGTGACTCGAGCGACAGGGGATCCCTCTACGAGCAGTACTTC.

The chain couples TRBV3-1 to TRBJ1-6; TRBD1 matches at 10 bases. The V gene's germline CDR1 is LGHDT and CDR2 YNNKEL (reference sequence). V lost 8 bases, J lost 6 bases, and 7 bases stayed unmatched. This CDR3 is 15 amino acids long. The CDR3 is CASWDRGTANSPLHF. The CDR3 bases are TGTGCCAGCTGGGACAGGGGTACAGCTAATTCACCCCTCCACTTT.

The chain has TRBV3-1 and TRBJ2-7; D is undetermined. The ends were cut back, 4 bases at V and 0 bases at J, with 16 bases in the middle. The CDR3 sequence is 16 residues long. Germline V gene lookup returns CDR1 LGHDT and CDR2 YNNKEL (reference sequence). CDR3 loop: CASSREIRLSSYEQYF. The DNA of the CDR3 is TGTGCCAGCAGCCGGGAAATACGGCTGAGCTCCTACGAGCAGTACTTC.

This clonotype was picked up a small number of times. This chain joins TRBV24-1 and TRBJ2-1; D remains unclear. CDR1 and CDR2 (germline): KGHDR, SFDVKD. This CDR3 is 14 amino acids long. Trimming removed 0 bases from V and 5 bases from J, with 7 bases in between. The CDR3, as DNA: TGTGCCACCAGTGATTTGTTCGGAAACAATGAGCAGTTCTTC. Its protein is CATSDLFGNNEQFF.

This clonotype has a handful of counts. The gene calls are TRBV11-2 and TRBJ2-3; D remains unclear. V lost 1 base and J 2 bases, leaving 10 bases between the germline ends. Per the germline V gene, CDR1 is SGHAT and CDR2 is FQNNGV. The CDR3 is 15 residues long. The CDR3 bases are TGTGCCAGCAGCTTAGCTCCTACCCCCACAGATACGCAGTATTTT. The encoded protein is CASSLAPTPTDTQYF.

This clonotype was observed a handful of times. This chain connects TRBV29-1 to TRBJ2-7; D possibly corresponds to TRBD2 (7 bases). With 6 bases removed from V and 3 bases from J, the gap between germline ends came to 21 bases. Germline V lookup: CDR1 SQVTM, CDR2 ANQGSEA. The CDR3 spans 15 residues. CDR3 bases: TGCAGCGTCGCAGATGAGGCGGGGGCCCTCTACGAGCAGTACTTC. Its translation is CSVADEAGALYEQYF.

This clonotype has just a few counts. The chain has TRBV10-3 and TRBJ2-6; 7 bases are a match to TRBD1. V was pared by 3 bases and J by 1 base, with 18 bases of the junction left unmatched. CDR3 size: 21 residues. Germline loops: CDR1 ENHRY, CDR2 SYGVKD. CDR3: CAISDPTGELSFPSGANVLTF. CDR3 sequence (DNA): TGTGCCATCAGTGATCCAACAGGGGAGTTGTCGTTTCCATCTGGGGCCAACGTCCTGACTTTC.

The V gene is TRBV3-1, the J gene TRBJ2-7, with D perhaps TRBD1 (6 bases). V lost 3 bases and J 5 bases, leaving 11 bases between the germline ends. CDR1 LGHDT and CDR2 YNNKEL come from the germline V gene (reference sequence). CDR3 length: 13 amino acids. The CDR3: CASSQEGGHEQYF. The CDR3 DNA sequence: TGTGCCAGCAGCCAGGAAGGGGGACACGAGCAGTACTTC.

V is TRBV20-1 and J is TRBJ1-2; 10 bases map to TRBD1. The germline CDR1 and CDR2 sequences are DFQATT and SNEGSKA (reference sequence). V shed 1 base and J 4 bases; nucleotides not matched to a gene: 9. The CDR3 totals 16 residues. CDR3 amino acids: CSARGLGQGKSYGYTF. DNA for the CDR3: TGCAGTGCTAGAGGCCTGGGACAGGGGAAAAGCTATGGCTACACCTTC.

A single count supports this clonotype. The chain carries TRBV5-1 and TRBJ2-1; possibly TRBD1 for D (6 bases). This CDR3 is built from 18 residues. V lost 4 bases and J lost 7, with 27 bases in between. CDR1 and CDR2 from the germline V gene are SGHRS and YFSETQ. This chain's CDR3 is CASSRIGGQMTQVNEQFF. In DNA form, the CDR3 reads TGCGCCAGCAGCCGTATTGGGGGCCAGATGACGCAGGTTAATGAGCAGTTCTTC.

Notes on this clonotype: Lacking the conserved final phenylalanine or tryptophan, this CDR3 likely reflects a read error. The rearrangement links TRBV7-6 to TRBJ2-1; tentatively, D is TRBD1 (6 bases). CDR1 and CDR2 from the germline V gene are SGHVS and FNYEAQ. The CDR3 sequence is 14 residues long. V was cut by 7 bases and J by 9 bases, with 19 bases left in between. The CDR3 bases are TGTGCCAGCATCGTAGCGACAGGCGCGGTTGAGCAGTTCTCC. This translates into CASIVATGAVEQFS.

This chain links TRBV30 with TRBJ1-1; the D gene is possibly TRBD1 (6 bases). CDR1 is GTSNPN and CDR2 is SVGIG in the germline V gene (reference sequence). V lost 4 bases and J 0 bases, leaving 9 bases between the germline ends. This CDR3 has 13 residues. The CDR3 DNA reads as TGTGCCTGGATGGGACAAATGAACACTGAAGCTTTCTTT. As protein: CAWMGQMNTEAFF.

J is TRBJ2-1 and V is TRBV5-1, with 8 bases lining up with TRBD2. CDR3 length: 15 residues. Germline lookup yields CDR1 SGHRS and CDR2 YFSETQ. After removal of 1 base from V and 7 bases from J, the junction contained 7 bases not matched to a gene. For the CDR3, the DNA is TGCGCCAGCAGCTTGTCGCTAGCGGGCTCAAATGAGCAGTTCTTC. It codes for CASSLSLAGSNEQFF.

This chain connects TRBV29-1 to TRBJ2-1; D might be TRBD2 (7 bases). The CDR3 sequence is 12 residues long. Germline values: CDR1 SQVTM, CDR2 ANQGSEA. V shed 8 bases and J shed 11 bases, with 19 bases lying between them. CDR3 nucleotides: TGCAGCCTCCATTGGGGGGGGCCTAAGCAGTTCTTC. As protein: CSLHWGGPKQFF.